The present entry profiles one TCR beta chain with its context. What made the TCR beta cDNA was 5'RACE template switching with UMIs. TCRdb reprocessed the 5' RACE reads; each CDR3 protein has one entry and no DNA is given. In all, the sample yields about 390,000 distinct CDR3 sequences. The data were obtained in a study of T cells expressing NK-cell markers. Looking at the study overall: Underlying the TCR beta repertoires were sorted CD3+CD56+NKG2C+, CD3+CD56+NKG2C- and CD3+CD56-NKG2C+ T cells.

The TCR sequence derives from a woman in her forties or fifties in good health. The sequenced material came from blood T cells: a sorted CD56 or NKG2C T cell subset, CD4+ or CD8+ T cells, or bulk PBMC T cells (not recorded which).

The CDR3: CASEQLRVTEAFF. This sequence joins TRBV12-3 or TRBV12-4 and TRBJ1-1; TCRdb names TRBD1, which stays unverified in the absence of DNA. The CDR3 is made up of 13 amino acids.